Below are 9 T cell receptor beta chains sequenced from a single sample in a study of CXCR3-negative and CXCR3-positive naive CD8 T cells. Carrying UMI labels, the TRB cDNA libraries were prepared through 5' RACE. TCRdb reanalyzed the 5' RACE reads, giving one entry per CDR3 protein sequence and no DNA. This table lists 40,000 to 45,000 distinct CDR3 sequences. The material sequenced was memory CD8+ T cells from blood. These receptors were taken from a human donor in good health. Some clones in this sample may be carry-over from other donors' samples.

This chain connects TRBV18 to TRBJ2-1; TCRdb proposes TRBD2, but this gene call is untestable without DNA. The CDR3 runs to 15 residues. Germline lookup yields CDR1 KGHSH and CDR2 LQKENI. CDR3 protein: CASSPFSGGTNEQFF.

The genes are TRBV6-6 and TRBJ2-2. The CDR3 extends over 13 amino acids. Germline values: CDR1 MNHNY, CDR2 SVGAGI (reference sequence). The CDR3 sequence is CASSYTNTGELFF.

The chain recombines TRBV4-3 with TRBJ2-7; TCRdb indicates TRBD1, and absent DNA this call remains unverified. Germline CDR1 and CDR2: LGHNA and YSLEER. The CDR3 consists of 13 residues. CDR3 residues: CASSQDPGGEQYF.

CDR3 loop: CASSLVSGRRTDTQYF. The J gene is TRBJ2-3, the V gene TRBV11-2; without DNA, the TCRdb call of TRBD2 cannot be checked. CDR1 and CDR2 from the germline V gene are SGHAT and FQNNGV. This CDR3 comprises 16 residues.

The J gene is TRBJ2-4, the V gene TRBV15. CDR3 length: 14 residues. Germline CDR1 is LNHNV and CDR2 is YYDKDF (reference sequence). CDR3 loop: CATSSRLAKNIQYF.

CDR3 sequence: CASSSTVAGQRPLQETQYF. V gene TRBV7-9 combines with J gene TRBJ2-5; the TCRdb call, TRBD1, lacks DNA for checking. Germline lookup yields CDR1 SEHNR and CDR2 FQNEAQ (reference sequence). The CDR3 length is 19 residues.

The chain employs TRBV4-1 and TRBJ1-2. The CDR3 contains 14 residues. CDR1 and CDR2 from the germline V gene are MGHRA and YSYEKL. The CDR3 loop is CASSQPDANYGYTF.

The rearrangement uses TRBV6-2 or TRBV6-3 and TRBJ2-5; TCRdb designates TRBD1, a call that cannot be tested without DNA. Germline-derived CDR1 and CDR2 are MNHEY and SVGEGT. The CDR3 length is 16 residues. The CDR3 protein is CASSYFGGGYQETQYF.

Here the CDR3 reads CASSPHRASNQPQHF. The rearrangement joins TRBV19 to TRBJ1-5; TCRdb selects TRBD1, and the lack of DNA leaves this call unchecked. Germline lookup yields CDR1 LNHDA and CDR2 SQIVND (reference sequence). There are 15 residues in the CDR3.